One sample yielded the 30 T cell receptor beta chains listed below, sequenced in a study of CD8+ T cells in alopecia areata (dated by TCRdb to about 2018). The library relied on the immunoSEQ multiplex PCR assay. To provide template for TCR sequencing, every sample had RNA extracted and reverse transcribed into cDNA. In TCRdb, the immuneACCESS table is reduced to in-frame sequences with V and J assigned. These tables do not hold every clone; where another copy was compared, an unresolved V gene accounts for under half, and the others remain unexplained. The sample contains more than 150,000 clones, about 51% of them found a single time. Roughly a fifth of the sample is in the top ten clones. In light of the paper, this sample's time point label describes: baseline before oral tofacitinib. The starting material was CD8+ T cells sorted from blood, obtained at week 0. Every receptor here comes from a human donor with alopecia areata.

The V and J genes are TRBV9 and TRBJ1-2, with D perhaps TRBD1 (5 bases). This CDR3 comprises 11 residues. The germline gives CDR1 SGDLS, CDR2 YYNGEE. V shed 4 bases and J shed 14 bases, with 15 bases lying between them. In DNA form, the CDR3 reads TGTGCCAGCAGCCCGAGGGGTGAAGGGACCTTC. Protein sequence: CASSPRGEGTF.

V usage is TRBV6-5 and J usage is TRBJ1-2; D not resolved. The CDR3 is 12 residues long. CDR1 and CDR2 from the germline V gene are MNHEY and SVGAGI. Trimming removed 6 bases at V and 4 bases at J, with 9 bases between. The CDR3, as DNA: TGTGCCAGCAGCATGACACGCTATGGCTACACCTTC. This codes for CASSMTRYGYTF.

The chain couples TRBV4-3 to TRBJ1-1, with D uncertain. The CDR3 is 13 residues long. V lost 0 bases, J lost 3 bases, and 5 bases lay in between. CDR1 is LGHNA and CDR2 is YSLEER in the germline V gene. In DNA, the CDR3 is TGCGCCAGCAGCCAAGATTTCTACACTGAAGCTTTCTTT. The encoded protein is CASSQDFYTEAFF.

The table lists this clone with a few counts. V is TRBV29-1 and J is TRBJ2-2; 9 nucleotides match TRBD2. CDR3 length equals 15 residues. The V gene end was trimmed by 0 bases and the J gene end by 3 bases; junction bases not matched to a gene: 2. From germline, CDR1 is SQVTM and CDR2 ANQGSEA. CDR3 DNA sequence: TGCAGCGTTGAAGATCGCGGGAGGGACACCGGGGAGCTGTTTTTT. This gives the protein CSVEDRGRDTGELFF.

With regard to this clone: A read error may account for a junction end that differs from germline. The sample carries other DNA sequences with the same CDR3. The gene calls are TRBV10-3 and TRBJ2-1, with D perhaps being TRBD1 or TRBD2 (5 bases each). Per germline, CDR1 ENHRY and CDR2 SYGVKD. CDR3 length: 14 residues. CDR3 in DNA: TGTGCCAGCAGTTACGTGGGGGACCCCAATGAGCAGTTCTTC. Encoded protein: CASSYVGDPNEQFF.

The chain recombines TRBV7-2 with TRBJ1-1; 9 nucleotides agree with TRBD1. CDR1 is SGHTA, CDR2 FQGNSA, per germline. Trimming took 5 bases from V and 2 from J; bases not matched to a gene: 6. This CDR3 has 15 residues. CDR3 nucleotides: TGTGCCAGCAGCCCAAGGACAGGGGCAAACACTGAAGCTTTCTTT. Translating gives CASSPRTGANTEAFF.

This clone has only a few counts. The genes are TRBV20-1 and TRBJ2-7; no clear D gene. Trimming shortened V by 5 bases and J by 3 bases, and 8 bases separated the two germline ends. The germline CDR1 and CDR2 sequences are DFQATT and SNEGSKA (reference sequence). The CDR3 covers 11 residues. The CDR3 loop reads CSAPDIYEQYF. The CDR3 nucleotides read TGCAGTGCTCCCGACATCTACGAGCAGTACTTC.

CDR3: CATSQRQLNTEAFF. In DNA form, the CDR3 reads TGTGCCACCAGCCAACGACAGCTGAACACTGAAGCTTTCTTT. This chain uses TRBV15 with TRBJ1-1; perhaps TRBD1 as D (5 bases). The CDR3 has 14 residues. The ends were cut back, 5 bases at V and 0 bases at J, with 10 bases in the middle. Germline V gives CDR1 LNHNV, CDR2 YYDKDF (reference sequence).

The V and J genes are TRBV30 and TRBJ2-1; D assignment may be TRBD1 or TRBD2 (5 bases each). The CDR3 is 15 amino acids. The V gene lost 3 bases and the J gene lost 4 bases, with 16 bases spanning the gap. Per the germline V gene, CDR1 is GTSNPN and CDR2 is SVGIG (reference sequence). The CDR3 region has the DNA TGTGCCTGGAGGGGAGCGACAGCGCCTTACAATGAGCAGTTCTTC. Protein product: CAWRGATAPYNEQFF.

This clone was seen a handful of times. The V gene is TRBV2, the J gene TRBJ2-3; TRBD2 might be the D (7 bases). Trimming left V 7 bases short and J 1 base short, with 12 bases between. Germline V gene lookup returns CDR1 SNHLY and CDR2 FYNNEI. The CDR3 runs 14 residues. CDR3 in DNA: TGTGCCAGCACCGGGGGGCAGGGCACAGATACGCAGTATTTT. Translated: CASTGGQGTDTQYF.

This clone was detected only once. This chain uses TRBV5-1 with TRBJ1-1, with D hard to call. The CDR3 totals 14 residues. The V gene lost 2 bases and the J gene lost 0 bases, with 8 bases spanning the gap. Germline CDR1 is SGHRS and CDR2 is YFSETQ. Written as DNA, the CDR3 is TGCGCCAGCAGCTTAGGGAATTTGAACACTGAAGCTTTCTTT. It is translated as CASSLGNLNTEAFF. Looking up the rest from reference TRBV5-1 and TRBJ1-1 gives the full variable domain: KAGVTQTPRYLIKTRGQQVTLSCSPISGHRSVSWYQQTPGQGLQFLFEYFSETQRNKGNFPGRFSGRQFSNSRSEMNVSTLELGDSALYLCASSLGNLNTEAFFGQGTRLTVV.

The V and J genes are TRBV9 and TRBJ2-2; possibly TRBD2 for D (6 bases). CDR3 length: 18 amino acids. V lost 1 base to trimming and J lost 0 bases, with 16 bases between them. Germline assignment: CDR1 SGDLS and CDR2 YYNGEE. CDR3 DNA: TGTGCCAGCAGCGTATCCCCTACCGGGACTTCGAACACCGGGGAGCTGTTTTTT. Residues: CASSVSPTGTSNTGELFF.

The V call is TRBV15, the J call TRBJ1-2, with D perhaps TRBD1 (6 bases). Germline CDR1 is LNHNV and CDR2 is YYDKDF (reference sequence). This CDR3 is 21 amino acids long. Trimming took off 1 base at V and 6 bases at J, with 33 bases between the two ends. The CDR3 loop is CATSRGPAETGKGSISHGYTF. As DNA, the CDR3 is TGTGCCACCAGCAGAGGCCCCGCAGAAACAGGGAAGGGTTCGATATCCCATGGCTACACCTTC.

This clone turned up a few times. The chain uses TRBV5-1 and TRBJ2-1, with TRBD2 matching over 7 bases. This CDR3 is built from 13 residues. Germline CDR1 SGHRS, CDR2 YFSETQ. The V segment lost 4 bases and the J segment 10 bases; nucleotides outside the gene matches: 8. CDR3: CASSQTSAREQFF. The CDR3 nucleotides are TGCGCCAGCAGCCAAACTAGCGCTAGAGAGCAGTTCTTC.

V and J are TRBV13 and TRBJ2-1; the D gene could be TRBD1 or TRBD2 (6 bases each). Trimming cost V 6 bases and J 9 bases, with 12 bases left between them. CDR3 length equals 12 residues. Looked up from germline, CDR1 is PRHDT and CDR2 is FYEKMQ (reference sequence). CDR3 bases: TGTGCCAGCAGGAAAGGGGGGACTGAGCAGTTCTTC. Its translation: CASRKGGTEQFF. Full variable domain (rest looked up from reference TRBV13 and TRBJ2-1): AAGVIQSPRHLIKEKRETATLKCYPIPRHDTVYWYQQGPGQDPQFLISFYEKMQSDKGSIPDRFSAQQFSDYHSELNMSSLELGDSALYFCASRKGGTEQFFGPGTRLTVL.

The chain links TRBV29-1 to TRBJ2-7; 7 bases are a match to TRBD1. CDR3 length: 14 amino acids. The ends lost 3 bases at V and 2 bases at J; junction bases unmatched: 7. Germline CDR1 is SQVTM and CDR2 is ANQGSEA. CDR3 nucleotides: TGCAGCGTTGAGTTCTCAGGGGGTCCCTACGAGCAGTACTTC. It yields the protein CSVEFSGGPYEQYF.

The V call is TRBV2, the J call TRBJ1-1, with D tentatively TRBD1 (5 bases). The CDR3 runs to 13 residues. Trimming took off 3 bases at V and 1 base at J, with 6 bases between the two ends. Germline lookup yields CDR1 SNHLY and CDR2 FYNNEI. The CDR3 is CASSEGGNTEAFF. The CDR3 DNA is TGTGCCAGCAGTGAGGGGGGGAACACTGAAGCTTTCTTT.

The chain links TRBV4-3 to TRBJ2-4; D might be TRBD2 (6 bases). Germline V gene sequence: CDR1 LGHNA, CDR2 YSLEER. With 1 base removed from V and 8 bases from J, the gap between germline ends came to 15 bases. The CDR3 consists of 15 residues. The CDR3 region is CASSQAPGERYIQYF. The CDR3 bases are TGCGCCAGCAGCCAAGCTCCGGGAGAGAGGTACATTCAGTACTTC.

The CDR3 nucleotides read TGTGCCAGCAGTGAGTTCGTTTACAATGAGCAGTTCTTC. Translated: CASSEFVYNEQFF. The V gene is TRBV2, the J gene TRBJ2-1; D not certain. Looked up from germline, CDR1 is SNHLY and CDR2 is FYNNEI. Trimming left V 3 bases short and J 4 bases short, with 7 bases between. CDR3 length: 13 residues.

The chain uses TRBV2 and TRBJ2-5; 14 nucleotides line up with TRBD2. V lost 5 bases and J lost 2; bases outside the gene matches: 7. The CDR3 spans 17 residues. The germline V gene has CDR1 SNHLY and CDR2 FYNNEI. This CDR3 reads CASSYGLAGGSQETQYF. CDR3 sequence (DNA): TGTGCCAGCAGTTACGGACTAGCGGGGGGATCTCAAGAGACCCAGTACTTC.

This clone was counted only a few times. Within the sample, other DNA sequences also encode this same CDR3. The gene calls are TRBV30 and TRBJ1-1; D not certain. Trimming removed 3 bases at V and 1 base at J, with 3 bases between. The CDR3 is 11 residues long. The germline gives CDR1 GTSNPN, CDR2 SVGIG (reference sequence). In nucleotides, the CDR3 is TGTGCCTGGAGGCGGAACACTGAAGCTTTCTTT. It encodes CAWRRNTEAFF. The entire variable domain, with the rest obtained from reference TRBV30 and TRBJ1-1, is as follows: SQTIHQWPATLVQPVGSPLSLECTVEGTSNPNLYWYRQAAGRGLQLLFYSVGIGQISSEVPQNLSASRPQDRQFILSSKKLLLSDSGFYLCAWRRNTEAFFGQGTRLTVV.

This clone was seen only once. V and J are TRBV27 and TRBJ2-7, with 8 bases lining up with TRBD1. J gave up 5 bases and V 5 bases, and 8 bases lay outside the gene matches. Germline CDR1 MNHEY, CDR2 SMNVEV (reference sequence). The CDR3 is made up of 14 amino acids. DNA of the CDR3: TGTGCCAGCAGTACACGGACAGGGACTGACGAGCAGTACTTC. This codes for CASSTRTGTDEQYF.

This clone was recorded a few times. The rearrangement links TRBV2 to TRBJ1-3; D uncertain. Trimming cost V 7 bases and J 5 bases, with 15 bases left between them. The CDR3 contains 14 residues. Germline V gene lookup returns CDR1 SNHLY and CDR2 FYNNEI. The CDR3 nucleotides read TGTGCCAGCACCTCCGGGAGGGAGAGAAACACCATATATTTT. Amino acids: CASTSGRERNTIYF.

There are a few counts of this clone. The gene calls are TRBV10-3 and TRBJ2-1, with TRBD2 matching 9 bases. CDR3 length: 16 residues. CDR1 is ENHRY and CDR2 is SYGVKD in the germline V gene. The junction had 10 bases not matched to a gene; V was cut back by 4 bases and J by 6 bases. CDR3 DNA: TGTGCCATCAGTGGAGGGGGAGCGGGGGGCCGCAATGAGCAGTTCTTC. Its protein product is CAISGGGAGGRNEQFF.

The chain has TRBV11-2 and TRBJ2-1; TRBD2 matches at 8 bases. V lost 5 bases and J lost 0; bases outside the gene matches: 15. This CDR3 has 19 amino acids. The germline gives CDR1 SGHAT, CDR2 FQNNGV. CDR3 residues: CASSPDWQRGQSSYNEQFF. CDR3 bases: TGTGCCAGCAGCCCAGATTGGCAGCGGGGGCAAAGCTCCTACAATGAGCAGTTCTTC.

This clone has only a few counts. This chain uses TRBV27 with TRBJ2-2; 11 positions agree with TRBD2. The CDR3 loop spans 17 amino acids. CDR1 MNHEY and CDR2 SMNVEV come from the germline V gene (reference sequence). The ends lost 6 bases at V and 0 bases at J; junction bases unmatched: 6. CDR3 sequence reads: CASRTSGAYANTGELFF. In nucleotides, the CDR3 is TGTGCCAGCAGGACTAGCGGGGCCTACGCGAACACCGGGGAGCTGTTTTTT.

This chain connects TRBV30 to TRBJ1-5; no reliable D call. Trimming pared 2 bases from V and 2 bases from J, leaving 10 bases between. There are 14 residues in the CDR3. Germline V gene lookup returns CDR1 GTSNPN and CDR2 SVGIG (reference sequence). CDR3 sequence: CAWSTGRGNQPQHF. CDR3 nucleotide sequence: TGTGCCTGGAGTACCGGACGGGGCAATCAGCCCCAGCATTTT.

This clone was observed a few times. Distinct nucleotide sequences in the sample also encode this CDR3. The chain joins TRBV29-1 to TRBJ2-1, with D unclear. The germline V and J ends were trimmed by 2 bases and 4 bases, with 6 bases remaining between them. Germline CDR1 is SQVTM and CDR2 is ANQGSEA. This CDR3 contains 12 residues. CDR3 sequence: CSVENRYNEQFF. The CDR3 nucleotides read TGCAGCGTTGAAAACAGATACAATGAGCAGTTCTTC.

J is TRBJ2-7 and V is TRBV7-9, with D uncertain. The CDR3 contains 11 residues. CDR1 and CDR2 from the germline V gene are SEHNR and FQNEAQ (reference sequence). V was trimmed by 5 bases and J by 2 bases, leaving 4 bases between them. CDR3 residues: CASSTAYEQYF. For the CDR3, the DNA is TGTGCCAGCAGCACAGCCTACGAGCAGTACTTC.

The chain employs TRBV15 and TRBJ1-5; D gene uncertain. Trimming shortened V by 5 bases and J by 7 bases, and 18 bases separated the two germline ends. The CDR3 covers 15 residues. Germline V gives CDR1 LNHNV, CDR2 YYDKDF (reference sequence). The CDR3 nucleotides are TGTGCCACCAGCCCCTTTAGAGGCCCTGGGCAGCCCCAGCATTTT. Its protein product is CATSPFRGPGQPQHF.